This T cell receptor beta chain stems from a study of cytomegalovirus exposure and HLA in healthy donors. Study-wide context: HLA-typed donors were the source of about 85 million unique TCRs held in an early data release.

The PCR had 60 Vbeta and 13 Jbeta primers. Sequencing used immunoSEQ multiplex PCR; TCRdb keeps in-frame clones, though not all of them. The sample comprises 170,000 or so clones, over 70% of which are singletons, and over 3% rests with the top ten. This clone was observed a handful of times. The receptor was derived from a woman in her 50s in good health and CMV-seropositive. What was sequenced was PBMCs.

The CDR3 spells CASSIGTFGGYTF. Written as DNA, the CDR3 is TGTGCCAGTAGTATCGGGACTTTCGGGGGCTACACCTTC. V is TRBV19 and J is TRBJ1-2; possible D gene TRBD1, 5 bases. This CDR3 spans 13 amino acids. V was shortened by 3 bases and J by 8 bases, with 13 bases between the two germline ends. Per germline, CDR1 LNHDA and CDR2 SQIVND (reference sequence).